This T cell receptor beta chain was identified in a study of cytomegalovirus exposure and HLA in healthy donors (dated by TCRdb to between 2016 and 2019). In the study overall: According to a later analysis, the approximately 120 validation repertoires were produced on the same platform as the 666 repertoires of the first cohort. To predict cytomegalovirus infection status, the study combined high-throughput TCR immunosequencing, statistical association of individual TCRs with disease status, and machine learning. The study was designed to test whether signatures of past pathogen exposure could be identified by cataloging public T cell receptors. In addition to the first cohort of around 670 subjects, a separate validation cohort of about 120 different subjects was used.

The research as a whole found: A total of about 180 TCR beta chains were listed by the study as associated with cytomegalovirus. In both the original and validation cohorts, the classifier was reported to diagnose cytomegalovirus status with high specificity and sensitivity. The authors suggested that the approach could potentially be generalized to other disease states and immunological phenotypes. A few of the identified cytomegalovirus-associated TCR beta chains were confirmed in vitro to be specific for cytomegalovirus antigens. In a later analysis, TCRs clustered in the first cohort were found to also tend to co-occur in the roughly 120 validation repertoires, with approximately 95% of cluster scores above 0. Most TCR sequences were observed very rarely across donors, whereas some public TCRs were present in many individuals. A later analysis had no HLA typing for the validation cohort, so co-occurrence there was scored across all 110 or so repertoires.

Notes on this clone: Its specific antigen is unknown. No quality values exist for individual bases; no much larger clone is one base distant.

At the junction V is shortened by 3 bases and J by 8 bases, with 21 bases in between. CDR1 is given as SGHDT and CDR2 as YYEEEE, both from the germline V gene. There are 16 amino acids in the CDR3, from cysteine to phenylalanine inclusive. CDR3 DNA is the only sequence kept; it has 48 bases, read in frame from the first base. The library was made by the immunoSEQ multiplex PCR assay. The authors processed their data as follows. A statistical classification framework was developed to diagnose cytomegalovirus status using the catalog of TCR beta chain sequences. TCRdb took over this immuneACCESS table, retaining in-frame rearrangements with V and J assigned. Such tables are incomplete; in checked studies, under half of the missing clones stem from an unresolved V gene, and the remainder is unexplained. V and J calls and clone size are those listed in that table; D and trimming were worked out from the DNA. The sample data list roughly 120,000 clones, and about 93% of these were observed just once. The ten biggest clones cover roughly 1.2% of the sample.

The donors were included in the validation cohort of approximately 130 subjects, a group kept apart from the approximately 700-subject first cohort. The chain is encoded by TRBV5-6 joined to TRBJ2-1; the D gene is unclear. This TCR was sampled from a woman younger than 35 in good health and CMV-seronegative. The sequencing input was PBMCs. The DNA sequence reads TGTGCCAGCAGCTCACTCCGCTGGGCCGGCAACCATGAGCAGTTCTTC. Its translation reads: CASSSLRWAGNHEQFF.